This T cell receptor beta chain was profiled in a study of T cells of healthy individuals. The CDR3 is 16 amino acids. Germline V gene data show CDR1 as KGHDR and CDR2 as SFDVKD. V shed 3 bases and J 8 bases; nucleotides not matched to a gene: 12. TCRdb used MiXCR to reprocess the 5' RACE reads, holding one entry per CDR3 protein. The sample yields some 100,000 distinct CDR3 sequences, 15% to 20% seen once. The origin of this receptor is a human donor in good health. The J gene is TRBJ1-2, the V gene TRBV24-1, with TRBD1 matching over 9 bases. The CDR3 protein is CATSDAGTGRQGGYTF. The CDR3 DNA follows: TGTGCCACCAGTGATGCCGGGACAGGGAGACAAGGCGGCTACACCTTC.